This T cell receptor (beta chain) was sequenced during a study of blood T cell repertoires in COVID-19. The wider study: COVID-19 samples collected from the United States, Italy and Spain covered acute and convalescent phases. In each case, the material was cDNA or gDNA derived from T cells, B-cell-depleted T cells, or PBMCs.

This CDR3 contains 13 residues. In germline, CDR1 is LNHDA, CDR2 SQIVND (reference sequence). V was trimmed by 2 bases and J by 4 bases, leaving 8 bases between them. The cohort comprised adults aged roughly 18 to 90 years residing in about two dozen US areas. This clone was detected once. This same CDR3 is encoded by further DNA sequences in the sample. As originally analysed: Nucleated cell number was recorded as an estimate derived from reference gene primer amplification. The protocol was immunoSEQ multiplex PCR, while the TCRdb copy is restricted to in-frame clones and leaves out a portion. V, J and clone size reflect that table, while D and trimming were determined from the DNA. Of roughly 200,000 clones listed, 86% are singletons.

The source is a woman in her forties with acute COVID-19. The specimen sequenced was PBMCs or T cells enriched from blood (not recorded which). V gene TRBV19 combines with J gene TRBJ1-1; tentatively, D is TRBD1 (5 bases). CDR3 residues: CASSIQGRTEAFF. For the CDR3, the DNA is TGTGCCAGTAGTATACAGGGTCGCACTGAAGCTTTCTTT.